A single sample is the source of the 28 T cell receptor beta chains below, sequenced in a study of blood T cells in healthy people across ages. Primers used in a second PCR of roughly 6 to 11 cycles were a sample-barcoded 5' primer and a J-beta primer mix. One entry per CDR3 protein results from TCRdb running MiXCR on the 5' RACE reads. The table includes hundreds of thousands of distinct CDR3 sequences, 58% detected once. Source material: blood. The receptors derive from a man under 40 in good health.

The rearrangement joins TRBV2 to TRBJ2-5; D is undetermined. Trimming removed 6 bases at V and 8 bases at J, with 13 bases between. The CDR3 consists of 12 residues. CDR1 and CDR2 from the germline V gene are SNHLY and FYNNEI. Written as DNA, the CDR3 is TGTGCCAGCAGCGCTCGGCTCACCACCCAGTACTTC. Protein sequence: CASSARLTTQYF. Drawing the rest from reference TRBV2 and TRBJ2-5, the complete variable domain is EPEVTQTPSHQVTQMGQEVILRCVPISNHLYFYWYRQILGQKVEFLVSFYNNEISEKSEIFDDQFSVERPDGSNFTLKIRSTKLEDSAMYFCASSARLTTQYFGPGTRLLVL.

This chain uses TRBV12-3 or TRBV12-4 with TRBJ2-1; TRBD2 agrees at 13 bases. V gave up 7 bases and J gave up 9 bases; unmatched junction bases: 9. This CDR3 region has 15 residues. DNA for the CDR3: TGTGCCAGCACCCAACTAGCGGGGGGGCCAGGTGAGCAGTTCTTC. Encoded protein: CASTQLAGGPGEQFF.

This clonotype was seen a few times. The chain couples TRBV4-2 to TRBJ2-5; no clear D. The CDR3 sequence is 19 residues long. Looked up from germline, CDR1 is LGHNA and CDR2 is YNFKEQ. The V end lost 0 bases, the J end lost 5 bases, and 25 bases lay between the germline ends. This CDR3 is CASSQEALQEANARETQYF. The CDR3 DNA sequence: TGTGCCAGCAGCCAAGAGGCCCTTCAAGAGGCTAATGCTAGGGAGACCCAGTACTTC.

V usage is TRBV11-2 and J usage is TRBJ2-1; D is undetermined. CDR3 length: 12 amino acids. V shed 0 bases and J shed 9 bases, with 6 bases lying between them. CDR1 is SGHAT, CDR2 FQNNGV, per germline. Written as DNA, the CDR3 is TGTGCCAGCAGCTTAGATCGTACTGAGCAGTTCTTC. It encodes CASSLDRTEQFF.

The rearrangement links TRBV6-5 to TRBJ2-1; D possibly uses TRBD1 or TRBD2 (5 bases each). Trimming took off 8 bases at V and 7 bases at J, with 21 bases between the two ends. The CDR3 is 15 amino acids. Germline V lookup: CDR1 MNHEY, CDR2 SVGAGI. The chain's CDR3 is CASLPRTGARNEQFF. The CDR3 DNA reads TGTGCCAGCCTACCTCGGACTGGGGCAAGGAATGAGCAGTTCTTC.

Here the CDR3 DNA reads TGTGCCAGCCGAAGCCCCAGGGGGGAAGGGGCCCAATCCTACAATGAGCAGTTCTTC. Residues: CASRSPRGEGAQSYNEQFF. The chain combines TRBV12-3 or TRBV12-4 with TRBJ2-1, with a weak D call TRBD1 (7 bases). V dropped 8 bases and J dropped 1 base, with 27 bases sitting between them. The CDR3 runs to 19 residues.

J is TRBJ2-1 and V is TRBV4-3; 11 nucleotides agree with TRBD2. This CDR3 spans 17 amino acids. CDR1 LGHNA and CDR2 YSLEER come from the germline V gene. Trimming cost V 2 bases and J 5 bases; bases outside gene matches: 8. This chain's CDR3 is CASSQLPRLAGNNEQFF. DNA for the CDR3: TGCGCCAGCAGCCAACTCCCGAGACTAGCGGGAAACAATGAGCAGTTCTTC.

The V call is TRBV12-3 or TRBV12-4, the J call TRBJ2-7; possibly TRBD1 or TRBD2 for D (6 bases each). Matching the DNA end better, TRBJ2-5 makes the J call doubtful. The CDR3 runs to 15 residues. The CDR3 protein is CASSNGVGGWQTQYF. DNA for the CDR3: TGTGCCAGCAGCAATGGGGTCGGGGGCTGGCAGACCCAGTACTTC.

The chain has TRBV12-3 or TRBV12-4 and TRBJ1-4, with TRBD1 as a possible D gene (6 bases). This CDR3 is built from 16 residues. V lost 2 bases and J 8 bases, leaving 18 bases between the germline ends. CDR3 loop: CASSLPGAALGEKLFF. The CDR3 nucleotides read TGTGCCAGCAGTTTACCGGGGGCAGCTCTGGGGGAAAAACTGTTTTTT.

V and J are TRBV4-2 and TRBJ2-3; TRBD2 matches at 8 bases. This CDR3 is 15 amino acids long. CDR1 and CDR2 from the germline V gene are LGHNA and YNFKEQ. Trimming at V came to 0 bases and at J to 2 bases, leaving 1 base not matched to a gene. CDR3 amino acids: CASSQELAVTDTQYF. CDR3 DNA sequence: TGTGCCAGCAGCCAAGAACTAGCGGTCACAGATACGCAGTATTTT.

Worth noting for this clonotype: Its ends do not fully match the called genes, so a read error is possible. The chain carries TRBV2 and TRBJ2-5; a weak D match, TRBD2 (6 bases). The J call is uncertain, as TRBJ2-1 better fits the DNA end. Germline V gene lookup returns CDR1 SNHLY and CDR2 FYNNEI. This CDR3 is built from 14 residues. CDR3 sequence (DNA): TGTGCCAGCACTGAACCGACTAGGAGGGAGACCCAGTTCTTC. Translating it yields CASTEPTRRETQFF.

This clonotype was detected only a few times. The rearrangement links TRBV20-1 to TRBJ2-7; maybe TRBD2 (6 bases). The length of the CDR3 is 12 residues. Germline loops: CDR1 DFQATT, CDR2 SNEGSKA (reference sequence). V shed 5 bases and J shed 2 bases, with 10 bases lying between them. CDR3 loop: CSAPRGPYEQYF. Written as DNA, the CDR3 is TGCAGTGCTCCGCGGGGCCCCTACGAGCAGTACTTC.

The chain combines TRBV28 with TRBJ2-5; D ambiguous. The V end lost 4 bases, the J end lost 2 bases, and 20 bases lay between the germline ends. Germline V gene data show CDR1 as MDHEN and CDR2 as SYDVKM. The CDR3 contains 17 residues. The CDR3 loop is CASSSLYKIQRQETQYF. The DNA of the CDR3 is TGTGCCAGCAGTTCCCTTTATAAAATCCAGAGGCAAGAGACCCAGTACTTC.

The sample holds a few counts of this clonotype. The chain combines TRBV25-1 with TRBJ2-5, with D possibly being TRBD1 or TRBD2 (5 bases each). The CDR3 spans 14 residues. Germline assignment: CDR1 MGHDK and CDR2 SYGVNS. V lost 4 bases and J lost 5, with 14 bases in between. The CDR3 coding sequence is TGTGCCAGCAGTGGGACGGGGCTCGTGGAGACCCAGTACTTC. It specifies CASSGTGLVETQYF.

Here the CDR3 reads CASSQEIPDSSPYGYTF. The CDR3 coding sequence is TGTGCCAGCAGCCAAGAGATTCCCGACAGCTCCCCCTATGGCTACACCTTC. This chain uses TRBV4-2 with TRBJ1-2; a weak D match, TRBD1 (5 bases). V lost 0 bases and J lost 4, with 18 bases in between. There are 17 residues in the CDR3. Per the germline V gene, CDR1 is LGHNA and CDR2 is YNFKEQ.

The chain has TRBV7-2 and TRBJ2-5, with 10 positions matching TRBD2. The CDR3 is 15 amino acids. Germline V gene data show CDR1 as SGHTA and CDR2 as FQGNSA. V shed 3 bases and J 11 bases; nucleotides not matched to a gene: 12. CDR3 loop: CASSFSGGNDNEQYF. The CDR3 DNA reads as TGTGCCAGCAGCTTTAGCGGGGGGAATGACAATGAGCAGTACTTC.

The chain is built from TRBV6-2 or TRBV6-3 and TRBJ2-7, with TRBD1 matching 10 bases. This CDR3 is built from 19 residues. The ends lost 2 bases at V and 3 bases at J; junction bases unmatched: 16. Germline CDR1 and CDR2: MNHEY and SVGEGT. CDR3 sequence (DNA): TGTGCCAGCAGTTACGCCCCCTACCTATCGGGACAGGGGCTCTACGAGCAGTACTTC. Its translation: CASSYAPYLSGQGLYEQYF.

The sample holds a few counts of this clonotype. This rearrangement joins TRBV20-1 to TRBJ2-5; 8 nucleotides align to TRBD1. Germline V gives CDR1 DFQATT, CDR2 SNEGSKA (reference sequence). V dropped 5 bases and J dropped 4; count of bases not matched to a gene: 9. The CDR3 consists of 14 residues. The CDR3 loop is CSASGTGKGETQYF. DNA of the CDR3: TGCAGTGCTTCAGGGACAGGCAAAGGAGAGACCCAGTACTTC.

Written as DNA, the CDR3 is TGCAGTGCCCCCCGGGACTACTTCAATGAGCAGTTCTTC. Its translation is CSAPRDYFNEQFF. The chain employs TRBV20-1 and TRBJ2-1; TRBD2 matches 7 bases. CDR1 DFQATT and CDR2 SNEGSKA come from the germline V gene (reference sequence). The CDR3 runs to 13 residues. The V segment lost 6 bases and the J segment 6 bases; nucleotides outside the gene matches: 8.

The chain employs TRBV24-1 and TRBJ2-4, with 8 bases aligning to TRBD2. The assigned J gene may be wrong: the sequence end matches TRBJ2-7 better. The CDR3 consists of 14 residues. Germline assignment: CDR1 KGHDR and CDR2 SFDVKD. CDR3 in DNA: TGTGCCACCGGTGGACTAGCCGCCCCTCACGAGCAGTACTTC. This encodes CATGGLAAPHEQYF.

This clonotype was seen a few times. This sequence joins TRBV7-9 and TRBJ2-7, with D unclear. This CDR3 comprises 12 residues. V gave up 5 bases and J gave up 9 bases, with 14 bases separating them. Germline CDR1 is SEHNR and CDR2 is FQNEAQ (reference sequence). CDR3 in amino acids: CASSPTDHAQYF. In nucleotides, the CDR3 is TGTGCCAGCAGCCCCACAGATCACGCGCAGTACTTC.

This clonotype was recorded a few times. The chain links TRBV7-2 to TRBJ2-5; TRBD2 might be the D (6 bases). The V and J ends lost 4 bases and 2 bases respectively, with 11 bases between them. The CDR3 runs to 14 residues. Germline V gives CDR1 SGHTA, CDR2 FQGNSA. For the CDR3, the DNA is TGTGCCAGCAGCTCCAACGGAGGGCAAGAGACCCAGTACTTC. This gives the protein CASSSNGGQETQYF.

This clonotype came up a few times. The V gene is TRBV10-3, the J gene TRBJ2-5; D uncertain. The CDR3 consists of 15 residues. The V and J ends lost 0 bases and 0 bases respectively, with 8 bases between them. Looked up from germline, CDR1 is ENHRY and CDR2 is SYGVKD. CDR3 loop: CAISESDQYQETQYF. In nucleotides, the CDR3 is TGTGCCATCAGTGAGTCGGACCAGTACCAAGAGACCCAGTACTTC.

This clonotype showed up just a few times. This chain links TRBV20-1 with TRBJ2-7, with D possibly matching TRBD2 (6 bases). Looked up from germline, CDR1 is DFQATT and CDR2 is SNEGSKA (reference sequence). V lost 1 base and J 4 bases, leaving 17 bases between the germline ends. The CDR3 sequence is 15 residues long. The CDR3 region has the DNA TGCAGTGCTAGAGCCCCATCGGGACTCGGGTACGAGCAGTACTTC. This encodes CSARAPSGLGYEQYF.

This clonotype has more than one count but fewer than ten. The CDR3, as DNA: TGTGCCAGCATGAGGATGTTTGAGACCCAGTACTTC. Protein sequence: CASMRMFETQYF. The genes are TRBV2 and TRBJ2-5; D call uncertain. The CDR3 runs to 12 residues. V was cut by 7 bases and J by 5 bases, with 11 bases left in between. Germline V gives CDR1 SNHLY, CDR2 FYNNEI. The full variable domain, completed using reference TRBV2 and TRBJ2-5, is EPEVTQTPSHQVTQMGQEVILRCVPISNHLYFYWYRQILGQKVEFLVSFYNNEISEKSEIFDDQFSVERPDGSNFTLKIRSTKLEDSAMYFCASMRMFETQYFGPGTRLLVL.

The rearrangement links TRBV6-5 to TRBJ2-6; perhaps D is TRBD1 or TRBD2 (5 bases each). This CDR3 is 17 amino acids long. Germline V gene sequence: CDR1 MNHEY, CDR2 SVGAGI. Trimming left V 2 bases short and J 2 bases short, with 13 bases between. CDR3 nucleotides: TGTGCCAGCAGTTACGCCGGGACCGACACTGGGGCCAACGTCCTGACTTTC. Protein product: CASSYAGTDTGANVLTF.

The CDR3 spells CASSLAGGQGRGGGYGYTF. The CDR3 DNA sequence: TGCGCCAGCAGCTTGGCCGGGGGCCAGGGGAGAGGTGGCGGCTATGGCTACACCTTC. The V and J genes are TRBV5-1 and TRBJ1-2; weak D call: TRBD1 (6 bases). Trimming shortened V by 0 bases and J by 4 bases, and 25 bases separated the two germline ends. The germline V gene encodes CDR1 SGHRS and CDR2 YFSETQ. The CDR3 has 19 amino acids.

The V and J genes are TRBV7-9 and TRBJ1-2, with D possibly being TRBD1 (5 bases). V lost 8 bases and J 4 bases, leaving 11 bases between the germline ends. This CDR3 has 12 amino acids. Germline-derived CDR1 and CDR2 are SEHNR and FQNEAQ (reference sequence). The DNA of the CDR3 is TGTGCCAGCTTACAGGCGGGCTATGGCTACACCTTC. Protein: CASLQAGYGYTF.